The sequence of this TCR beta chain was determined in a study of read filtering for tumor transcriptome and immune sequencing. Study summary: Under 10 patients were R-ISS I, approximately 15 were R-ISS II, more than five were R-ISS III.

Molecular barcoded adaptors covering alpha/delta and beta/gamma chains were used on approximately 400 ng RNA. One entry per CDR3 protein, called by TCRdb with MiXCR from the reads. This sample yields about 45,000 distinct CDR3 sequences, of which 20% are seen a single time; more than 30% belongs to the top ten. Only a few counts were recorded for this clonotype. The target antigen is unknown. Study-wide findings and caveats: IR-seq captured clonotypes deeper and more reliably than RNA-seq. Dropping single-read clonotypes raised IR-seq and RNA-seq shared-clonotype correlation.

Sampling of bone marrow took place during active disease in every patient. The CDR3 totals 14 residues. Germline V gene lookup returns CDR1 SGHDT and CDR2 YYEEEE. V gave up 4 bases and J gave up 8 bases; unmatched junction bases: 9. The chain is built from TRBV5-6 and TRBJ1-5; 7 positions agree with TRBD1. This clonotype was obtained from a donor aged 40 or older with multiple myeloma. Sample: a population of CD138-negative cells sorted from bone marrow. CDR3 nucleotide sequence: TGTGCCAGCAGCCTATCACAGGGGTTGGAGCCCCAGCATTTT. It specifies CASSLSQGLEPQHF. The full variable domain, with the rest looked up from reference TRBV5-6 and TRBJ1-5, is DAGVTQSPTHLIKTRGQQVTLRCSPKSGHDTVSWYQQALGQGPQFIFQYYEEEERQRGNFPDRFSGHQFPNYSSELNVNALLLGDSALYLCASSLSQGLEPQHFGDGTRLSIL.